Below, one TCR beta chain is given with its context. Profiling relied on immunoSEQ multiplex PCR, and the TCRdb table lists in-frame clones only, not all of them. The sample yields 950,000 to 1,100,000 clones, about four fifths seen once. This entry belongs to a study of shared clonotypes between healthy human individuals. Per the germline V gene, CDR1 is MNHEY and CDR2 is SMNVEV (reference sequence). With 1 base removed from V and 1 base from J, the gap between germline ends came to 10 bases. This CDR3 spans 16 amino acids. Sequences were obtained from memory CD4+ T cells from PBMCs. This sample's subset: CD45RA-negative fraction. The chain combines TRBV27 with TRBJ2-2; D is possibly TRBD1 or TRBD2 (5 bases each). The source of this sequence is a man younger than 35 in good health. Some clones in this sample may be carry-over from other donors' samples. The CDR3 DNA reads as TGTGCCAGCAGTTTATTGGGGGTGGTGAACACCGGGGAGCTGTTTTTT. Amino acid sequence: CASSLLGVVNTGELFF.